This T cell receptor beta chain was observed in a study of blood T cell repertoires in COVID-19. The overall study: COVID-19 samples from acute and convalescent phases originated in the United States, Italy and Spain. The cDNA or gDNA used as material had been derived from T cells, B-cell-depleted T cells, or PBMCs.

In germline, CDR1 is SGDLS, CDR2 YYNGEE. V gave up 2 bases and J gave up 3 bases; unmatched junction bases: 6. The CDR3 is made up of 15 amino acids. In the original processing: From reference gene primer amplification, estimates of nucleated cell counts were derived. TCRdb's copy holds only in-frame clones and misses some; the assay was immunoSEQ multiplex PCR. That table supplies the V and J calls and clone size; D and trimming were determined from the DNA. The table has over 80,000 clones, around 87% seen once; the top ten hold less than 20%. The sequenced sample consisted of peripheral blood. The chain recombines TRBV9 with TRBJ2-5; TRBD1 matches at 8 bases. The TCR sequence derives from a human donor in a cohort sampled during active COVID-19. In DNA, the CDR3 is TGTGCCAGCAGCGTCACATCGGGACAGGAAGAGACCCAGTACTTC. It yields the protein CASSVTSGQEETQYF.